This T cell receptor beta chain was retrieved from a study of OX40 agonist ivuxolimab in advanced cancers. In the study overall: Ivuxolimab was a fully human IgG2 agonistic monoclonal antibody targeting the costimulatory receptor OX40 (CD134). The purpose of peripheral TCRbeta sequencing was to test whether ivuxolimab changed TCR sequence diversity and led to clonal T-cell expansion. In the dose-escalation cohort, more than 80% of patients were male, and the mean age was 60 years with a range of roughly 23 to 79. The paper reports the monotherapy dose-escalation portion (N of about 54 patients) of the phase I ivuxolimab trial. Prior anti-PD-1, anti-PD-L1 or anti-CTLA-4 therapy was permitted, and approximately 41% of dose-escalation patients had received checkpoint inhibitors. Partial responses were achieved by three dose-escalation patients, of whom one had hepatocellular carcinoma and two had cutaneous melanoma. Of the roughly 50 dose-escalation patients, hepatocellular carcinoma was present in approximately 20, melanoma in approximately 15, renal cell carcinoma in 9 and head and neck cancer in 9. Intravenous ivuxolimab was administered to patients every 2 weeks at six dose levels: 0.01, 0.1, 0.3, 1.5, 3 and 10 mg/kg. Results the study describes overall, beyond this receptor: At doses from 0.1 to 3.0 mg/kg, clonal expansion was seen in both CD4+ and CD8+ blood T cells between baseline and week 6. After ivuxolimab, more expanded clones were found on average in CD8+ T cells than in CD4+ T cells. The antigen specificity of the peripheral T cells that underwent clonal expansion was not determined. Low levels of normalized T-cell clonal expansion were also shown by some nonresponding patients. In the 0.1-3.0 mg/kg groups, partial responders were among the patients with the lowest normalized peripheral clonal expansion, particularly in CD8+ T cells.

Trimming takes 7 bases off V and 1 base off J; junction bases not matched to a gene: 2. The germline V gene supplies CDR1 SQVTM and CDR2 ANQGSEA. Inclusive of the bounding cysteine and phenylalanine, the CDR3 is 13 residues long. Of all the DNA, just the CDR3 is kept, 39 bases in frame from base 1. About this clone: The clone's antigen remains unknown. Base qualities are missing; no much larger clone stands one base away.

Patients with a history of autoimmune disease or receiving systemic immunosuppression were excluded from the trial. Peripheral blood for TCR sequencing was drawn from every dose cohort at baseline, at cycle 4 day 1 and at cycle 7 day 1. The samples were taken from a phase I, first-in-human, multicenter, open-label dose-escalation trial of ivuxolimab. Adults with locally advanced or metastatic melanoma, renal cell, hepatocellular, or head and neck squamous cell carcinoma were enrolled in the trial. Before TCR sequencing, CD4+ and CD8+ T cells were separately sorted from peripheral blood. Genomic DNA was isolated from the sorted cells so that the TCRbeta CDR3 region could be sequenced. The immunoSEQ Assay was used to sequence the TCRbeta CDR3 regions. Entries here come from immuneACCESS through TCRdb and include only in-frame sequences with V and J called. Some clones fail to appear in such tables; in the studies checked, an unresolved V gene covers under half of the shortfall, and the cause of the remainder is unknown. This sample lists fewer than 75,000 clones; approximately 90% were detected once. The leading ten clones occupy about 2.7% of the sample.

The chain is assembled from TRBV29-1 and TRBJ2-1, with 9 junctional bases fitting TRBD1. Sequenced material: CD4+ or CD8+ T cells sorted from blood, taken in a trial of the OX40 agonist ivuxolimab. The receptor was derived from an adult with an advanced solid tumor such as melanoma, head and neck, liver or kidney cancer. The base sequence is TGCAGCGGAGGACAGGGGTCCTACAATGAGCAGTTCTTC. It is translated as CSGGQGSYNEQFF.